These 18 T cell receptor beta chains were sequenced from one sample in a study of regulatory T cells in long-lasting Graves disease. Time point noted: persistent/refractory GD, antithyroid drugs over 5 years with positive TRAb. The TCR library was made from RNA that had been extracted from PBMCs in TRIzol. Through Arm-PCR of CDR3 regions and iRepertoire HTBI primers, TCR beta libraries were built. Each CDR3 protein is one row after TCRdb ran MiXCR on the multiplex PCR reads. The repertoire consists of a few hundred thousand distinct CDR3 sequences, with roughly 23% occurring once and the leading ten covering approximately 30%. This specimen was peripheral blood mononuclear cells (PBMCs), taken when the disease was refractory, from a patient treated with antithyroid drugs. These receptors were collected from a woman aged 40 to 49 with Graves disease.

Concerning this clonotype itself: Sequence at one end of the junction differs from germline and may be a read error. The chain couples TRBV28 to TRBJ2-2; 7 nucleotides line up with TRBD1. The CDR3 loop spans 16 amino acids. In germline, CDR1 is MDHEN, CDR2 SYDVKM. The CDR3 coding sequence is TGTGCCAGCAGTCGTTACCGGACAGGTTGGACCGGGGAGCCGCTTTTT. Its translation is CASSRYRTGWTGEPLF.

This clonotype occurred a few times. DNA for the CDR3: TGCGCCAGCAGCCAAGGCAGACTACTAGCCAAAAACATTCAGTACTTC. Its translation is CASSQGRLLAKNIQYF. V and J are TRBV4-1 and TRBJ2-4; TRBD2 is a possible D gene (5 bases). CDR1 and CDR2 from the germline V gene are MGHRA and YSYEKL. V lost 1 base, J lost 0 bases, and 10 bases lay in between. CDR3 length: 16 amino acids.

This clonotype has ten or more counts. The CDR3 DNA reads as TGCGCCAGCAGGGGACAGGGGACCTACGAGCAGTACTTC. The encoded protein is CASRGQGTYEQYF. The rearrangement links TRBV5-1 to TRBJ2-7; 10 bases line up with TRBD1. V dropped 5 bases and J dropped 2; count of bases not matched to a gene: 1. Germline loops: CDR1 SGHRS, CDR2 YFSETQ. This CDR3 spans 13 amino acids.

The chain has TRBV9 and TRBJ2-4; 10 positions match TRBD2. V lost 0 bases to trimming and J lost 2 bases; unmatched junction nucleotides: 26. This CDR3 has 24 residues. CDR1 is SGDLS, CDR2 YYNGEE, per germline. The CDR3 nucleotides are TGTGCCAGCAGCGTAGGGTTGGCTAGCGGGAGTATGGTCGGTTTCGTCCGTACCAAAAACATTCAGTACTTC. As protein: CASSVGLASGSMVGFVRTKNIQYF.

The chain has TRBV7-2 and TRBJ1-1; weak D call: TRBD1 (6 bases). The V gene lost 1 base and the J gene lost 10 bases, with 13 bases spanning the gap. Germline V lookup: CDR1 SGHTA, CDR2 FQGNSA. This CDR3 has 13 amino acids. The DNA for the CDR3 is TGTGCCAGCAGCTTAGGAAGGGGGGTCATAGCTTTCTTT. Amino acids: CASSLGRGVIAFF.

At least ten counts were recorded for this clonotype. The V gene is TRBV2, the J gene TRBJ2-5; tentative D call: TRBD1 (6 bases). The CDR3 extends over 13 amino acids. Germline assignment: CDR1 SNHLY and CDR2 FYNNEI. The ends were cut back, 8 bases at V and 1 base at J, with 11 bases in the middle. The DNA of the CDR3 is TGTGCCAGCCACAGGGATTTCCAAGAGACCCAGTACTTC. Its translation: CASHRDFQETQYF.

V and J are TRBV15 and TRBJ1-2; D is possibly TRBD1 (5 bases). V shed 6 bases and J shed 10 bases, with 21 bases lying between them. Germline CDR1 is LNHNV and CDR2 is YYDKDF (reference sequence). This CDR3 has 14 residues. The CDR3 nucleotides are TGTGCCACCAGTCCGGGGATCGGGGCTTTCGACTACACCTTC. Translated, it gives CATSPGIGAFDYTF.

This clonotype was seen a few times. J is TRBJ1-5 and V is TRBV19; D gene unclear. V lost 3 bases and J 5 bases, leaving 8 bases between the germline ends. Germline assignment: CDR1 LNHDA and CDR2 SQIVND (reference sequence). This CDR3 spans 13 amino acids. CDR3 amino acids: CASSINGHQPQHF. For the CDR3, the DNA is TGTGCCAGTAGTATCAATGGGCATCAGCCCCAGCATTTT. Full variable domain (missing parts from reference TRBV19 and TRBJ1-5): DGGITQSPKYLFRKEGQNVTLSCEQNLNHDAMYWYRQDPGQGLRLIYYSQIVNDFQKGDIAEGYSVSREKKESFPLTVTSAQKNPTAFYLCASSINGHQPQHFGDGTRLSIL.

This clonotype was counted many times. The V gene is TRBV6-5, the J gene TRBJ1-1, with D possibly TRBD1 on 5 matching bases. V was clipped by 0 bases and J by 4 bases, with 9 bases between them. The CDR3 sequence is 14 residues long. Germline V lookup: CDR1 MNHEY, CDR2 SVGAGI. In DNA form, the CDR3 reads TGTGCCAGCAGTTACTCGGGCGGGGGCACTGAAGCTTTCTTT. Translating gives CASSYSGGGTEAFF.

The V call is TRBV20-1, the J call TRBJ2-1; 7 nucleotides agree with TRBD1. Looked up from germline, CDR1 is DFQATT and CDR2 is SNEGSKA (reference sequence). The CDR3 has 14 amino acids. The V segment lost 6 bases and the J segment 8 bases; nucleotides outside the gene matches: 13. The CDR3 loop is CSARKGQPPHEQFF. The CDR3 DNA is TGCAGTGCCCGAAAGGGACAGCCACCCCATGAGCAGTTCTTC.

This clonotype was recorded a few times. V usage is TRBV5-1 and J usage is TRBJ2-5; D gene uncertain. Trimming pared 6 bases from V and 5 bases from J, leaving 14 bases between. The germline V gene encodes CDR1 SGHRS and CDR2 YFSETQ. CDR3 size: 13 residues. CDR3 nucleotides: TGCGCCAGCACCCTAGGACCCCGGGAGACCCAGTACTTC. As protein: CASTLGPRETQYF.

This clonotype has a handful of counts. V and J are TRBV20-1 and TRBJ1-5; weak D call: TRBD1 (5 bases). The CDR3 length is 16 residues. The V and J ends lost 2 bases and 2 bases respectively, with 16 bases between them. Germline values: CDR1 DFQATT, CDR2 SNEGSKA (reference sequence). The CDR3, as DNA: TGCAGTGCTAGAAGACAGCAGCTTGGGGGCAATCAGCCCCAGCATTTT. Protein: CSARRQQLGGNQPQHF.

The chain links TRBV3-1 to TRBJ1-5; D call uncertain. The CDR3 loop spans 15 amino acids. Trimming took off 1 base at V and 7 bases at J, with 14 bases between the two ends. Germline V CDR1 and CDR2: LGHDT, YNNKEL (reference sequence). Here the CDR3 DNA reads TGTGCCAGCAGCCAAGTACCCGGGGAACCGCAGCCCCAGCATTTT. Translated: CASSQVPGEPQPQHF.

Concerning this clonotype: This CDR3 is missing its conserved last phenylalanine or tryptophan, likely due to a read error. V gene TRBV24-1 combines with J gene TRBJ2-2; D is possibly TRBD1 (6 bases). Trimming removed 5 bases at V and 7 bases at J, with 13 bases between. Germline V gives CDR1 KGHDR, CDR2 SFDVKD. This CDR3 spans 14 amino acids. CDR3 in amino acids: CATSGPGVVGELFS. Here the CDR3 DNA reads TGTGCCACCAGTGGCCCAGGGGTCGTCGGGGAGCTGTTTTCT.

This clonotype was found many times. The rearrangement joins TRBV2 to TRBJ2-5; TRBD2 matches 15 bases. Germline V gene sequence: CDR1 SNHLY, CDR2 FYNNEI. The trim removed 5 bases at V and 2 bases at J, leaving 6 bases unmatched. The CDR3 consists of 17 residues. The CDR3 loop reads CASSLGLAGGSQETQYF. In nucleotides, the CDR3 is TGTGCCAGCAGTTTGGGACTAGCGGGAGGATCTCAAGAGACCCAGTACTTC. The variable domain in full, with the rest retrieved from reference TRBV2 and TRBJ2-5, is EPEVTQTPSHQVTQMGQEVILRCVPISNHLYFYWYRQILGQKVEFLVSFYNNEISEKSEIFDDQFSVERPDGSNFTLKIRSTKLEDSAMYFCASSLGLAGGSQETQYFGPGTRLLVL.

The chain is built from TRBV27 and TRBJ1-5; a possible D gene is TRBD1 (6 bases). Trimming cost V 3 bases and J 6 bases, with 15 bases left between them. Germline CDR1 MNHEY, CDR2 SMNVEV (reference sequence). The CDR3 extends over 15 amino acids. The chain's CDR3 is CASSFMAGESQPQHF. As DNA, the CDR3 is TGTGCCAGCAGTTTTATGGCAGGGGAGAGTCAGCCCCAGCATTTT.

The chain has TRBV20-1 and TRBJ2-3; D ambiguous. CDR1 is DFQATT, CDR2 SNEGSKA, per germline (reference sequence). The CDR3 is 14 residues long. The germline V and J ends were trimmed by 6 bases and 3 bases, with 16 bases remaining between them. The CDR3 nucleotides are TGCAGTGCCTGGCCCCAAACGGGTACAGATACGCAGTATTTT. This translates into CSAWPQTGTDTQYF.

This rearrangement joins TRBV3-1 to TRBJ2-7; TRBD2 aligns across 12 bases. The ends lost 1 base at V and 7 bases at J; junction bases unmatched: 5. CDR3 size: 15 residues. In germline, CDR1 is LGHDT, CDR2 YNNKEL (reference sequence). CDR3: CASSQGLAGAGEQYF. CDR3 in DNA: TGTGCCAGCAGCCAAGGACTAGCGGGAGCAGGGGAGCAGTACTTC.